The clone carrying this TCR beta chain showed up many times. Its antigen is currently unknown. Regarding time point: patch test 2, 6 weeks after DPC sensitization. Specified treatment: therapeutic diphenylcyclopropenone sensitization with weekly scalp DPC. The CDR3 consists of 14 residues. CDR1 is MNHEY, CDR2 SVGEGT, per germline. V gave up 10 bases and J gave up 3 bases, with 18 bases separating them. The entry originates in a study of human T cells and chemical hapten exposure. Overall study findings and caveats: Given that the donors had alopecia, their immune response may differ from that seen in healthy people.

The library tagged individual cDNA molecules with unique molecular identifiers. TCRdb reanalysed the RACE reads using MiXCR and keeps one entry per CDR3 protein. The top ten hold around 2% of the sample, which has more than 75,000 distinct CDR3 sequences, about 9.6% seen once. Here the sequenced sample was whole blood, taken in connection with sensitization to the hapten diphenylcyclopropenone (DPC). The chain combines TRBV6-2 or TRBV6-3 with TRBJ2-5; perhaps TRBD1 as D (6 bases). The TCR originated in a woman aged 40 to 50 with alopecia areata. Some clones in this sample may be carry-over from other donors' samples. CDR3 residues: CATRDTPDEETQYF. In nucleotides, the CDR3 is TGTGCCACTCGGGACACCCCGGATGAAGAGACCCAGTACTTC.